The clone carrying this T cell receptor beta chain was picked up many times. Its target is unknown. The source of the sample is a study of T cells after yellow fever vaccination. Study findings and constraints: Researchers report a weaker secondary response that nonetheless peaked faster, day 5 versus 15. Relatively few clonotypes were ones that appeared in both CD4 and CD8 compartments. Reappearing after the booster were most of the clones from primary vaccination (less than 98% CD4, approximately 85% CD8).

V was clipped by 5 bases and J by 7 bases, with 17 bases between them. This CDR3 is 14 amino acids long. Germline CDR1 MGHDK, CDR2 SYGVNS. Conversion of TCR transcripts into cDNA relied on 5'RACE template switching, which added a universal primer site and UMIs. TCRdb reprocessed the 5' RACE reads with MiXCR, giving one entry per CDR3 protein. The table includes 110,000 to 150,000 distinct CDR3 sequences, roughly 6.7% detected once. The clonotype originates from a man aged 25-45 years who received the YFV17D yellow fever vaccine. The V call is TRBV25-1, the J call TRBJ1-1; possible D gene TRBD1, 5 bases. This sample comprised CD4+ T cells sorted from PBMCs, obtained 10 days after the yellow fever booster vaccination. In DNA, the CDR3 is TGTGCCAGCAGTCCAGTCCCGGGACGGGTTGAAGCTTTCTTT. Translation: CASSPVPGRVEAFF. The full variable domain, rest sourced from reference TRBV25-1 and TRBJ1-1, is EADIYQTPRYLVIGTGKKITLECSQTMGHDKMYWYQQDPGMELHLIHYSYGVNSTEKGDLSSESTVSRIRTEHFPLTLESARPSHTSQYLCASSPVPGRVEAFFGQGTRLTVV.